This TCR beta chain was found in a study of cytomegalovirus exposure and HLA in healthy donors (dated by TCRdb to about 2017). About the investigation overall: A later analysis indicated that the 110 or so validation repertoires were generated on the platform also employed for the 700 or so repertoires of the first cohort. In addition to the first cohort of 666 subjects, a separate validation cohort of over 90 different subjects was used. The study combined high-throughput TCR immunosequencing, statistical association of individual TCRs with disease status, and machine learning to predict cytomegalovirus infection status. The study aimed to test whether cataloging public T cell receptors could reveal signatures of past pathogen exposure.

V has 3 bases trimmed and J has 2 bases trimmed; junction bases matching no gene number 3. The germline V gene supplies CDR1 SGDLS and CDR2 YYNGEE. Counted from cysteine to phenylalanine, this CDR3 has 14 amino acids. The entry retains the CDR3 DNA only, 42 bases that are in frame from base 1. Separate from the approximately 700-subject first cohort, the validation cohort of 95 to 150 subjects was the group to which the donors belonged. The receptor library was made with the immunoSEQ multiplex PCR assay. Under the source paper's analysis protocol: A statistical classification framework was developed to diagnose cytomegalovirus status using the catalog of TCR beta chain sequences. Imported from immuneACCESS, the table was reduced by TCRdb to in-frame sequences with V and J called. These copies leave out some clones; in studies compared against another copy, an unresolved V gene accounts for under half, and the cause of the remainder is not known. V and J calls and clone size are copied from that table; D and trimming were computed from the DNA. Counted in this sample were roughly 100,000 clones; about 95% of them appeared once. The leading ten clones occupy 0.89% of the sample.

On this clone: The antigen it binds to is not known. No quality values exist for individual bases; no much larger clone is one base distant.

Results the study describes overall, beyond this receptor: Cytomegalovirus status was reported to be diagnosed by the classifier with high specificity and sensitivity in both the original and validation cohorts. Subsequent analysis determined that TCRs grouped into clusters in the first cohort also showed a tendency toward co-occurrence across the 90 to 150 validation repertoires, and roughly 95% of cluster scores exceeded 0. While some public TCRs were present in many individuals, most TCR sequences turned up only very rarely across donors. The study listed approximately 150 TCR beta chains as associated with cytomegalovirus. A later analysis lacked HLA typing for the validation cohort, so it scored co-occurrence in that cohort across all 130 or so repertoires. It was suggested by the authors that the approach could potentially be generalized to other disease states and immunological phenotypes. In vitro tests confirmed that three of the cytomegalovirus-associated TCR beta chains recognize cytomegalovirus antigens.

This receptor chain uses TRBV9 and TRBJ1-2; TRBD1 aligns with 8 central bases. The receptor's source is a woman in her late teens or twenties in good health and CMV-seronegative. The source material was PBMCs. CDR3 loop: CASSGQGNNYGYTF. The DNA is as follows: TGTGCCAGCAGCGGACAGGGGAACAACTATGGCTACACCTTC.